Below, 31 T cell receptor beta chains from the same sample are listed, as sequenced in a study of PD-1 blockade in classical Hodgkin lymphoma. TCRdb keeps only in-frame clones here, not all; method: immunoSEQ multiplex PCR. The sample yields roughly 100,000 clones, roughly 90% seen once. Sample time point: cycle 4 day 1 (C4D1), after 6 weeks of nivolumab. Each patient experienced a relapse that followed autologous stem cell transplantation, and brentuximab vedotin exposure varied. Here the sequenced sample was peripheral blood mononuclear cells (PBMCs), taken before the fourth cycle of nivolumab. All receptors derive from a human donor with classical Hodgkin lymphoma.

CDR3 bases: TGTGCCAGCAGCGTAGGACAGGGTAACAGCTACGAGCAGTACTTC. It specifies CASSVGQGNSYEQYF. This chain joins TRBV9 and TRBJ2-7; 7 nucleotides agree with TRBD1. The CDR3 has 15 amino acids. Germline-derived CDR1 and CDR2 are SGDLS and YYNGEE. Losses at the gene ends were 0 bases for V and 3 bases for J; bases not matched to a gene: 6.

This clone was detected a few times. The rearrangement uses TRBV30 and TRBJ2-5, with 9 bases fitting TRBD2. Germline V gives CDR1 GTSNPN, CDR2 SVGIG (reference sequence). Losses at the gene ends were 1 base for V and 5 bases for J; bases not matched to a gene: 11. This CDR3 contains 16 residues. The CDR3 region has the DNA TGTGCCTGGAGTGGGGGGAGTAGCGGGAGCCTCGAGACCCAGTACTTC. Protein product: CAWSGGSSGSLETQYF.

The rearrangement links TRBV7-2 to TRBJ1-2; possible D gene TRBD1, 6 bases. Trimming shortened V by 5 bases and J by 13 bases, and 26 bases separated the two germline ends. The germline gives CDR1 SGHTA, CDR2 FQGNSA. The CDR3 consists of 15 residues. The CDR3 spells CASSVTTGFSEGFTF. The CDR3 nucleotides are TGTGCCAGCAGCGTGACCACAGGGTTCTCCGAGGGGTTCACCTTC. The full variable domain, its missing parts supplied by reference TRBV7-2 and TRBJ1-2, is GAGVSQSPSNKVTEKGKDVELRCDPISGHTALYWYRQSLGQGLEFLIYFQGNSAPDKSGLPSDRFSAERTGGSVSTLTIQRTQQEDSAVYLCASSVTTGFSEGFTFGSGTRLTVV.

The chain has TRBV29-1 and TRBJ1-1; 7 bases align to TRBD1. V lost 8 bases and J lost 2; bases outside the gene matches: 11. The CDR3 runs to 14 residues. In germline, CDR1 is SQVTM, CDR2 ANQGSEA. CDR3 nucleotide sequence: TGCAGCTCACTCGCGAACAGGGGAAACACTGAAGCTTTCTTT. Residues: CSSLANRGNTEAFF.

The chain links TRBV6-5 to TRBJ2-2; the D is unclear. Trimming cost V 0 bases and J 7 bases, with 9 bases left between them. Germline CDR1 and CDR2: MNHEY and SVGAGI. This CDR3 region has 14 residues. CDR3 amino acids: CASSYSTSYGELFF. DNA of the CDR3: TGTGCCAGCAGTTACTCGACGTCGTACGGGGAGCTGTTTTTT.

This clone was observed a single time. The chain joins TRBV2 to TRBJ2-7, with D perhaps matching TRBD1 or TRBD2 (5 bases each). Germline V gives CDR1 SNHLY, CDR2 FYNNEI. Trimming left V 2 bases short and J 6 bases short, with 14 bases between. The CDR3 is 14 amino acids. The CDR3 sequence is CASSERQGPFEQYF. Here the CDR3 DNA reads TGTGCCAGCAGTGAAAGGCAGGGACCTTTCGAGCAGTACTTC.

The J gene is TRBJ1-1, the V gene TRBV6-5, with D possibly being TRBD1 (5 bases). The length of the CDR3 is 13 residues. Germline V CDR1 and CDR2: MNHEY, SVGAGI. Trimming shortened V by 2 bases and J by 11 bases, and 15 bases separated the two germline ends. CDR3 nucleotide sequence: TGTGCCAGCAGTTACCGAGGGACGGACGGGGCTTTCTTT. This gives the protein CASSYRGTDGAFF.

V usage is TRBV28 and J usage is TRBJ1-3; maybe TRBD1 (6 bases). This CDR3 region has 15 residues. Germline lookup yields CDR1 MDHEN and CDR2 SYDVKM. With 6 bases removed from V and 0 bases from J, the gap between germline ends came to 12 bases. CDR3 region: CASRQDSSSGNTIYF. The CDR3 DNA reads as TGTGCCAGCAGACAGGACAGTAGCTCTGGAAACACCATATATTTT.

This chain joins TRBV9 and TRBJ2-1, with D perhaps TRBD2 (6 bases). This CDR3 spans 15 amino acids. The V end lost 0 bases, the J end lost 6 bases, and 13 bases lay between the germline ends. Germline V gene sequence: CDR1 SGDLS, CDR2 YYNGEE. The CDR3 nucleotides read TGTGCCAGCAGCGTAGGGGCAGGGAGGATCAATGAGCAGTTCTTC. This sequence encodes CASSVGAGRINEQFF.

CDR3 in amino acids: CASMFETGVFYGYTF. CDR3 nucleotides: TGTGCCAGCATGTTTGAGACAGGGGTTTTCTATGGCTACACCTTC. V gene TRBV2 combines with J gene TRBJ1-2, with 8 bases lining up with TRBD1. The CDR3 length is 15 residues. Looked up from germline, CDR1 is SNHLY and CDR2 is FYNNEI. V lost 7 bases to trimming and J lost 4 bases; unmatched junction nucleotides: 11.

The rearrangement links TRBV18 to TRBJ1-1; D unclear. Germline V lookup: CDR1 KGHSH, CDR2 LQKENI. V was clipped by 2 bases and J by 7 bases, with 8 bases between them. CDR3 length equals 12 residues. CDR3 loop: CASSPSRREAFF. The CDR3, as DNA: TGTGCCAGCTCACCATCCCGGCGTGAAGCTTTCTTT.

The rearrangement joins TRBV7-2 to TRBJ1-2; tentative D call: TRBD1 (6 bases). The CDR3 extends over 14 amino acids. CDR1 and CDR2 (germline): SGHTA, FQGNSA. V was cut by 10 bases and J by 0 bases, with 15 bases left in between. The CDR3, as DNA: TGTGCCAACCAGGGGCTGACGTCTAACTATGGCTACACCTTC. Translated, it gives CANQGLTSNYGYTF.

The genes are TRBV4-2 and TRBJ1-2, with no clear D. The CDR3 contains 15 residues. Looked up from germline, CDR1 is LGHNA and CDR2 is YNFKEQ. V was shortened by 0 bases and J by 4 bases, with 12 bases between the two germline ends. The CDR3 sequence is CASSQESGRVYGYTF. CDR3 DNA sequence: TGTGCCAGCAGCCAAGAATCGGGGAGAGTCTATGGCTACACCTTC.

V is TRBV4-2 and J is TRBJ2-5, with a weak D call TRBD2 (5 bases). Germline CDR1 LGHNA, CDR2 YNFKEQ. The CDR3 spans 16 residues. Trimming took 0 bases from V and 1 from J, leaving 12 bases between them. CDR3 bases: TGTGCCAGCAGCCAAGATAGAACCAGCGGCCAAGAGACCCAGTACTTC. It codes for CASSQDRTSGQETQYF.

The gene calls are TRBV30 and TRBJ2-5; 13 positions match TRBD2. V trimming: 1 base; J trimming: 0 bases; junction bases outside the gene matches: 11. CDR1 and CDR2 (germline): GTSNPN, SVGIG (reference sequence). CDR3 length: 19 residues. The CDR3 DNA reads TGTGCCTGGAGTGCGATCCGGACTAGCGGGAGTTTCAACCAAGAGACCCAGTACTTC. Translating gives CAWSAIRTSGSFNQETQYF.

The chain uses TRBV6-1 and TRBJ2-7; 7 nucleotides agree with TRBD2. Germline CDR1 and CDR2: MNHNS and SASEGT. The V gene end was trimmed by 2 bases and the J gene end by 2 bases; junction bases not matched to a gene: 12. CDR3 length: 17 residues. The CDR3 here is CASSEQPLGAGPYEQYF. The DNA of the CDR3 is TGTGCCAGCAGTGAACAGCCATTGGGAGCGGGGCCCTACGAGCAGTACTTC.

The chain employs TRBV10-1 and TRBJ2-7; unclear D gene. This CDR3 is built from 13 residues. V was pared by 2 bases and J by 4 bases, with 9 bases between. The germline CDR1 and CDR2 sequences are WNHNN and SYGVQD (reference sequence). The CDR3 coding sequence is TGCGCCAGCAGTGAGAATTATAGGTACGAGCAGTACTTC. Encoded protein: CASSENYRYEQYF.

J is TRBJ2-7 and V is TRBV6-5, with 7 bases matching TRBD2. The CDR3 sequence is 14 residues long. The trim removed 6 bases at V and 3 bases at J, leaving 8 bases unmatched. Germline V gives CDR1 MNHEY, CDR2 SVGAGI. The CDR3 DNA reads as TGTGCCAGCAGCTCTCTGGGACTAAACTACGAGCAGTACTTC. It specifies CASSSLGLNYEQYF.

This chain joins TRBV25-1 and TRBJ2-1; a possible D gene is TRBD1 (5 bases). The germline V and J ends were trimmed by 1 base and 4 bases, with 11 bases remaining between them. This CDR3 is 15 amino acids long. CDR1 and CDR2 (germline): MGHDK, SYGVNS. The CDR3 loop is CASSELDSTYNEQFF. The CDR3 DNA reads TGTGCCAGCAGTGAATTAGACAGCACTTACAATGAGCAGTTCTTC. The full variable domain, rest sourced from reference TRBV25-1 and TRBJ2-1, is EADIYQTPRYLVIGTGKKITLECSQTMGHDKMYWYQQDPGMELHLIHYSYGVNSTEKGDLSSESTVSRIRTEHFPLTLESARPSHTSQYLCASSELDSTYNEQFFGPGTRLTVL.

The chain is built from TRBV5-4 and TRBJ2-3; a possible D gene is TRBD1 (6 bases). CDR1 is SGHNT and CDR2 is YYREEE in the germline V gene (reference sequence). The CDR3 spans 15 residues. Trimming removed 4 bases from V and 5 bases from J, with 17 bases in between. The CDR3 DNA is TGTGCCAGCAGCCCCTTAACCGCAGGGGTAGATACGCAGTATTTT. This encodes CASSPLTAGVDTQYF.

This clone was seen a handful of times. The rearrangement joins TRBV7-9 to TRBJ1-5; no reliable D call. Germline V CDR1 and CDR2: SEHNR, FQNEAQ (reference sequence). V lost 3 bases and J lost 2, with 8 bases in between. The CDR3 consists of 14 residues. The CDR3 spells CASSLNSGNQPQHF. CDR3 coding DNA: TGTGCCAGCAGCTTGAACTCGGGCAATCAGCCCCAGCATTTT.

The chain couples TRBV25-1 to TRBJ1-1; TRBD1 might be the D (6 bases). The germline gives CDR1 MGHDK, CDR2 SYGVNS. The CDR3 contains 11 residues. V lost 4 bases and J lost 11, with 11 bases in between. CDR3 region: CASSVDTGAFF. The CDR3 DNA follows: TGTGCCAGCAGTGTGGACACAGGGGCTTTCTTT.

The chain joins TRBV10-3 to TRBJ1-5; tentative D call: TRBD1 (6 bases). The CDR3 totals 15 residues. Trimming cost V 2 bases and J 5 bases, with 13 bases left between them. The germline V gene has CDR1 ENHRY and CDR2 SYGVKD. CDR3: CAISELGQGHQPQHF. In DNA, the CDR3 is TGTGCCATCAGTGAGCTCGGGCAGGGGCATCAGCCCCAGCATTTT.

V usage is TRBV7-2 and J usage is TRBJ2-3; D remains ambiguous. The V end lost 1 base, the J end lost 2 bases, and 7 bases lay between the germline ends. The CDR3 extends over 14 amino acids. Germline CDR1 SGHTA, CDR2 FQGNSA. CDR3 loop: CASSLDYNTDTQYF. The CDR3 nucleotides read TGTGCCAGCAGCTTAGACTACAACACAGATACGCAGTATTTT.

The chain links TRBV5-1 to TRBJ2-3, with 16 bases identical to TRBD2. The trim removed 4 bases at V and 3 bases at J, leaving 5 bases unmatched. CDR3 size: 17 residues. Germline V gene lookup returns CDR1 SGHRS and CDR2 YFSETQ. The CDR3 loop reads CASSKGLAGGATDTQYF. The CDR3 nucleotides are TGCGCCAGCAGCAAGGGACTAGCGGGAGGGGCGACAGATACGCAGTATTTT.

The V call is TRBV28, the J call TRBJ1-2; 10 positions agree with TRBD1. The V gene's germline CDR1 is MDHEN and CDR2 SYDVKM. V lost 3 bases and J lost 6; bases outside the gene matches: 13. The CDR3 sequence is 17 residues long. CDR3 region: CASSFSGWDRGIHGYTF. DNA for the CDR3: TGTGCCAGCAGTTTCAGCGGCTGGGACAGGGGCATCCATGGCTACACCTTC.

There are a few counts of this clone. The chain links TRBV5-4 to TRBJ1-4; 9 bases agree with TRBD1. CDR1 is SGHNT and CDR2 is YYREEE in the germline V gene (reference sequence). The CDR3 sequence is 15 residues long. Trimming cost V 4 bases and J 6 bases; bases outside gene matches: 7. CDR3 nucleotides: TGTGCCAGCAGCGGGGGACAGGGAGAGGATGAAAAACTGTTTTTT. Amino acid sequence: CASSGGQGEDEKLFF.

This clone was detected only once. The chain links TRBV10-3 to TRBJ2-7; weak D call: TRBD2 (6 bases). The V end was cut by 4 bases, the J end by 5 bases, with 12 bases between. In germline, CDR1 is ENHRY, CDR2 SYGVKD. CDR3 size: 13 residues. CDR3 sequence reads: CAISVAGRNEQYF. The CDR3 region has the DNA TGTGCCATCAGTGTTGCGGGAAGGAACGAGCAGTACTTC.

The rearrangement joins TRBV19 to TRBJ1-3, with D possibly matching TRBD1 (5 bases). Trimming took off 6 bases at V and 4 bases at J, with 13 bases between the two ends. The germline V gene has CDR1 LNHDA and CDR2 SQIVND (reference sequence). The CDR3 spans 14 residues. The CDR3: CASRRDREGNTIYF. The CDR3 coding sequence is TGTGCCAGTAGACGAGACAGAGAGGGAAACACCATATATTTT.

The CDR3 here is CASSPPSTGKGYGYTF. The CDR3 DNA follows: TGTGCCAGCTCACCACCCTCGACAGGGAAGGGCTATGGCTACACCTTC. The V gene is TRBV18, the J gene TRBJ1-2; 7 nucleotides agree with TRBD1. Germline assignment: CDR1 KGHSH and CDR2 LQKENI. V lost 0 bases, J lost 4 bases, and 8 bases stayed unmatched. CDR3 length equals 16 residues. Full variable domain (missing parts from reference TRBV18 and TRBJ1-2): NAGVMQNPRHLVRRRGQEARLRCSPMKGHSHVYWYRQLPEEGLKFMVYLQKENIIDESGMPKERFSAEFPKEGPSILRIQQVVRGDSAAYFCASSPPSTGKGYGYTFGSGTRLTVV.

The J gene is TRBJ2-7, the V gene TRBV5-1; D not resolved. Germline V gene sequence: CDR1 SGHRS, CDR2 YFSETQ. V lost 0 bases and J 2 bases, leaving 9 bases between the germline ends. The CDR3 loop spans 14 amino acids. This chain's CDR3 is CASSLAQVTYEQYF. In DNA, the CDR3 is TGCGCCAGCAGCTTGGCTCAGGTAACCTACGAGCAGTACTTC.